This TCR beta chain comes out of a study of blood T cell repertoires in COVID-19. The CDR3 extends over 16 amino acids. The ends lost 7 bases at V and 5 bases at J; junction bases unmatched: 11. Germline lookup yields CDR1 SNHLY and CDR2 FYNNEI. Assay: immunoSEQ multiplex PCR; the TCRdb copy retains only in-frame clones and omits some. The sample gives about 28,000 clones, approximately 76% of which show up once; approximately 36% is in the top ten. Sequencing was carried out using peripheral blood. The chain combines TRBV2 with TRBJ2-1; TRBD2 agrees at 10 bases. The sequence came from a man aged 70-80 years with acute or convalescent COVID-19. The CDR3 region is CASTVSGTSVNNEQFF. CDR3 bases: TGTGCCAGCACCGTTTCGGGGACTAGCGTCAACAATGAGCAGTTCTTC.